Sequencing of this T cell receptor beta chain was carried out in a study of chronic HIV infection and antiretroviral therapy. This clonotype has only a few counts. One entry per CDR3 protein, called by TCRdb with MiXCR from the 5' RACE reads. The repertoire holds more than 40,000 distinct CDR3 sequences, with about 20% as singletons. The CDR3 covers 13 residues. Germline assignment: CDR1 SQVTM and CDR2 ANQGSEA. Trimming shortened V by 0 bases and J by 2 bases, and 8 bases separated the two germline ends. The TCR sequence derives from an adult who had HIV and had not received antiretroviral therapy, or was an uninfected healthy control (not recorded which). Sequenced material: peripheral blood. The chain is built from TRBV29-1 and TRBJ2-7, with a weak D call TRBD1 (5 bases). CDR3 bases: TGCAGCGTTGAAGACAGGGTAGCCTACGAGCAGTACTTC. Residues: CSVEDRVAYEQYF.